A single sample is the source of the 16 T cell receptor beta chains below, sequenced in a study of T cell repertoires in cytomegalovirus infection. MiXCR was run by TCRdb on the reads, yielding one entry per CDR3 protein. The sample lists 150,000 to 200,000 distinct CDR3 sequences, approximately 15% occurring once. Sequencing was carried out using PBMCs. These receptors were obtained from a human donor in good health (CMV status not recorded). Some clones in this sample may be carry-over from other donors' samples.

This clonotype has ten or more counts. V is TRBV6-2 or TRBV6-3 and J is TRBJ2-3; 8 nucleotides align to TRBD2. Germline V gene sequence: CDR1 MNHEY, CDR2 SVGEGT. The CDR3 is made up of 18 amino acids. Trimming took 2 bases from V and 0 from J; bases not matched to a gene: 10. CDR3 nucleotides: TGTGCCAGCAGTTACGCGGGAGGATCGTGGGGTAGCACAGATACGCAGTATTTT. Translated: CASSYAGGSWGSTDTQYF.

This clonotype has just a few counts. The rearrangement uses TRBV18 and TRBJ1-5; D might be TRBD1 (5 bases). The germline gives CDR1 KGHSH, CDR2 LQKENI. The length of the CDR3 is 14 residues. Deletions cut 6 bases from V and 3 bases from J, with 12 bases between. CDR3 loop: CASSSLGVNQPQHF. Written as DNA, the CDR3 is TGTGCCAGCTCGTCACTGGGGGTCAATCAGCCCCAGCATTTT.

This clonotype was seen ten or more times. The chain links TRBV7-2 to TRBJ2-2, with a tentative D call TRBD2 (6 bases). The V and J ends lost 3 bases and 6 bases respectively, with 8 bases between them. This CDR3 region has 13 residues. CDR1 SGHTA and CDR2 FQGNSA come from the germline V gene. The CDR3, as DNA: TGTGCCAGCAGCTTCGGGACTCCCGGGGAGCTGTTTTTT. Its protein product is CASSFGTPGELFF.

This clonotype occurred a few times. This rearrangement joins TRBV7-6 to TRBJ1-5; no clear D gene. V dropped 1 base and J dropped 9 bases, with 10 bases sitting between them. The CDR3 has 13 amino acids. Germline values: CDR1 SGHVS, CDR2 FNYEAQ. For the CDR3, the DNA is TGTGCCAGCAGCTTAGTTGGCCAGTCGCCCCAGCATTTT. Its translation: CASSLVGQSPQHF. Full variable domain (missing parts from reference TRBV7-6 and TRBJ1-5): GAGVSQSPRYKVTKRGQDVALRCDPISGHVSLYWYRQALGQGPEFLTYFNYEAQQDKSGLPNDRFSAERPEGSISTLTIQRTEQRDSAMYRCASSLVGQSPQHFGDGTRLSIL.

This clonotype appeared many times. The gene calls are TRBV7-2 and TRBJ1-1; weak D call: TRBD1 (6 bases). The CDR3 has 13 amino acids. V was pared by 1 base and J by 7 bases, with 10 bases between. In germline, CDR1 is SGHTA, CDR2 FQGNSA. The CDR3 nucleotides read TGTGCCAGCAGCTTAGACAGGGCCCTTGAAGCTTTCTTT. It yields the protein CASSLDRALEAFF.

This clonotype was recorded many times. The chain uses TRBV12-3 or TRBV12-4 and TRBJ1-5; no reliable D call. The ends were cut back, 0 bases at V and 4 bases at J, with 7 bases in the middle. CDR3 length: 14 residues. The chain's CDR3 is CASSLARTNQPQHF. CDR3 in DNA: TGTGCCAGCAGTTTAGCGCGCACAAATCAGCCCCAGCATTTT.

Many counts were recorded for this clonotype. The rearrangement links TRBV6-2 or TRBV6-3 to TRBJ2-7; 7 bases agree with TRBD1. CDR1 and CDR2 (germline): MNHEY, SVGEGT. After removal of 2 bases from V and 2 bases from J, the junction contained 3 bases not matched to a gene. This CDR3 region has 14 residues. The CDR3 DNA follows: TGTGCCAGCAGTTACCGGGACAGAACCTACGAGCAGTACTTC. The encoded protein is CASSYRDRTYEQYF.

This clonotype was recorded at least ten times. The CDR3: CSAPDSSGNTIYF. CDR3 DNA sequence: TGCAGCGCTCCAGACAGCTCCGGAAACACCATATATTTT. This sequence joins TRBV29-1 and TRBJ1-3, with D possibly being TRBD1 (5 bases). CDR1 is SQVTM and CDR2 is ANQGSEA in the germline V gene. The germline V and J ends were trimmed by 7 bases and 4 bases, with 14 bases remaining between them. This CDR3 region has 13 residues.

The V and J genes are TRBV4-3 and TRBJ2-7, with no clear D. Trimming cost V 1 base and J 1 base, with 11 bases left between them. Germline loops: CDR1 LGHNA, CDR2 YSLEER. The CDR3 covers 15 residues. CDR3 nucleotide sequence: TGCGCCAGCAGCCAAGGAGCCGGGCCTTCCTACGAGCAGTACTTC. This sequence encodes CASSQGAGPSYEQYF.

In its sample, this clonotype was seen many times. As DNA, the CDR3 is TGTGCCAGCAGCTTAGAGGGTCAAATCGGGTCTTCACCCCTCCACTTT. Translated, it gives CASSLEGQIGSSPLHF. The chain uses TRBV7-2 and TRBJ1-6; no reliable D call. Trimming stripped 1 base from V and 9 bases from J, with 16 bases between. The length of the CDR3 is 16 residues. Germline CDR1 is SGHTA and CDR2 is FQGNSA.

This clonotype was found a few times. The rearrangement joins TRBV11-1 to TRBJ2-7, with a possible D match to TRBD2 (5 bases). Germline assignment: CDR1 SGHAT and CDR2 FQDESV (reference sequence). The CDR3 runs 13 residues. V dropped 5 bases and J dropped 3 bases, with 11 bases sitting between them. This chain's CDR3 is CASSDGLIYEQYF. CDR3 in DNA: TGTGCCAGCAGCGACGGACTGATCTACGAGCAGTACTTC.

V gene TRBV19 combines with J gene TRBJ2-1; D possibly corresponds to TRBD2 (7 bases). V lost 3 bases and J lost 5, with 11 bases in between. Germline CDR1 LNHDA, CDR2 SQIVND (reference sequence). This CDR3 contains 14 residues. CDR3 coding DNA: TGTGCCAGTAGTATTGGGGGGGGGCACAATGAGCAGTTCTTC. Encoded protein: CASSIGGGHNEQFF.

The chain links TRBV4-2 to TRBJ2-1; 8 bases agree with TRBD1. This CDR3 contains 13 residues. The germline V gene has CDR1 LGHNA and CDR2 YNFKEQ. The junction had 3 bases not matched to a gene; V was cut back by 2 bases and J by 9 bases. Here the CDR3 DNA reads TGTGCCAGCAGCCAATCCGACAGGGGTGAGCAGTTCTTC. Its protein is CASSQSDRGEQFF.

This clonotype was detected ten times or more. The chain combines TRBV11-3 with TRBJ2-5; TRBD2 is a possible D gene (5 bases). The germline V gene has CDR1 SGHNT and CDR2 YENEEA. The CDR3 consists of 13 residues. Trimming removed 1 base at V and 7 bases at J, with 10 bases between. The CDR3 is CASSLGPRGTQYF. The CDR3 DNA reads TGTGCCAGCAGCTTAGGACCACGGGGGACCCAGTACTTC.

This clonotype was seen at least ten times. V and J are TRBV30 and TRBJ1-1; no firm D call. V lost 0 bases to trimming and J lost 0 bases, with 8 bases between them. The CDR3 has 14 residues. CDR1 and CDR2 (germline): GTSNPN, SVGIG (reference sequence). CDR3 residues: CAWSVHSMNTEAFF. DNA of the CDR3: TGTGCCTGGAGTGTACACAGCATGAACACTGAAGCTTTCTTT. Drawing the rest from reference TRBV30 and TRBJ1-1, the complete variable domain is SQTIHQWPATLVQPVGSPLSLECTVEGTSNPNLYWYRQAAGRGLQLLFYSVGIGQISSEVPQNLSASRPQDRQFILSSKKLLLSDSGFYLCAWSVHSMNTEAFFGQGTRLTVV.

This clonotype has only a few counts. The CDR3 bases are TGCGCCAGCAGCATCCGCGAATCCACAGATACGCAGTATTTT. This encodes CASSIRESTDTQYF. The chain is built from TRBV5-1 and TRBJ2-3; D is ambiguous. Germline CDR1 is SGHRS and CDR2 is YFSETQ. V shed 4 bases and J shed 2 bases, with 11 bases lying between them. The CDR3 totals 14 residues.